The present TCR beta chain was sequenced within a study of beta chain features in type 1 diabetes. The germline V gene encodes CDR1 SGHTA and CDR2 FQGNSA. V dropped 5 bases and J dropped 6; count of bases not matched to a gene: 7. CDR3 size: 15 residues. Study results and caveats: Within each of all four CD4+ subsets, Type 1 diabetes patients had TCRB CDR3s that were moderately but significantly shorter. PCR might preferentially amplify shorter templates, equally in patients and controls.

Note on this clone: Its antigen is as yet unknown.

As every portion of the isolated RNA was reverse transcribed, the sequencing read expressed TCRB transcripts. Clones were read by immunoSEQ multiplex PCR, and TCRdb kept only the in-frame ones, dropping some. The sample has about 650,000 clones; around 12% are singletons. The sequenced sample was naive CD4+ T cells from blood. This sequence was found in a man between 25 and 39 years old with type 1 diabetes. This rearrangement joins TRBV7-2 to TRBJ1-5; 10 positions agree with TRBD1. In DNA form, the CDR3 reads TGTGCCAGCAGCCAAACGGGACAGGGGCTTCAGCCCCAGCATTTT. It encodes CASSQTGQGLQPQHF.